The 21 T cell receptor beta chains reported below all come from one sample, sequenced in a study of Graves' ophthalmopathy and Graves' hyperthyroidism. Amplified TCR beta CDR3 regions were obtained using RNA transcripts as template. First-round RT-PCR with HTBI primers preceded a second-round multiplex PCR. TCRdb re-called the multiplex PCR reads through MiXCR, storing one row per CDR3 protein. This table has 210,000 or so distinct CDR3 sequences, over 25% appearing once. Sequences were obtained from peripheral blood. The receptors here all came from a middle-aged man with Graves' ophthalmopathy.

The sample holds many counts of this clonotype. This chain joins TRBV27 and TRBJ1-1; perhaps TRBD1 as D (5 bases). Trimming left V 3 bases short and J 5 bases short, with 13 bases between. The CDR3 has 14 residues. Germline CDR1 reads MNHEY; CDR2 reads SMNVEV (reference sequence). The CDR3 DNA sequence: TGTGCCAGCAGTTTCCAGGGAAGAAGGACTGAAGCTTTCTTT. It is translated as CASSFQGRRTEAFF.

This clonotype was detected many times. J is TRBJ2-5 and V is TRBV3-1, with D hard to call. Per the germline V gene, CDR1 is LGHDT and CDR2 is YNNKEL (reference sequence). The CDR3 consists of 15 residues. The V and J ends lost 2 bases and 2 bases respectively, with 12 bases between them. Here the CDR3 reads CASSQRQVGQETQYF. The CDR3 DNA reads as TGTGCCAGCAGCCAAAGGCAGGTGGGGCAAGAGACCCAGTACTTC.

This clonotype has a count of ten or more. V usage is TRBV5-6 and J usage is TRBJ2-5; the D gene is possibly TRBD1 (5 bases). In germline, CDR1 is SGHDT, CDR2 YYEEEE. The CDR3 is made up of 15 amino acids. The V gene lost 0 bases and the J gene lost 3 bases, with 12 bases spanning the gap. The CDR3 nucleotides read TGTGCCAGCAGCTTGGTGGGCAGGGTGGAAGAGACCCAGTACTTC. Encoded protein: CASSLVGRVEETQYF.

The sample holds many counts of this clonotype. The rearrangement links TRBV30 to TRBJ1-5; D is unclear. Germline values: CDR1 GTSNPN, CDR2 SVGIG (reference sequence). This CDR3 has 13 residues. Trimming removed 0 bases at V and 4 bases at J, with 7 bases between. The CDR3 DNA sequence: TGTGCCTGGAGTGTGCAGCCTAATCAGCCCCAGCATTTT. Amino acid sequence: CAWSVQPNQPQHF. The full variable domain, with the rest looked up from reference TRBV30 and TRBJ1-5, is SQTIHQWPATLVQPVGSPLSLECTVEGTSNPNLYWYRQAAGRGLQLLFYSVGIGQISSEVPQNLSASRPQDRQFILSSKKLLLSDSGFYLCAWSVQPNQPQHFGDGTRLSIL.

This clonotype was observed many times. The V call is TRBV28, the J call TRBJ2-7, with 8 bases lining up with TRBD1. V lost 5 bases to trimming and J lost 1 base; unmatched junction nucleotides: 7. The CDR3 length is 15 residues. CDR1 MDHEN and CDR2 SYDVKM come from the germline V gene. CDR3 in DNA: TGTGCCAGCAGTGCCGCCGGGACAGGTTCCTACGAGCAGTACTTC. Encoded protein: CASSAAGTGSYEQYF. Supplemented by reference TRBV28 and TRBJ2-7, the full variable domain reads DVKVTQSSRYLVKRTGEKVFLECVQDMDHENMFWYRQDPGLGLRLIYFSYDVKMKEKGDIPEGYSVSREKKERFSLILESASTNQTSMYLCASSAAGTGSYEQYFGPGTRLTVT.

This clonotype was recorded at least ten times. This chain joins TRBV11-1 and TRBJ2-5, with 14 bases lining up with TRBD2. The germline CDR1 and CDR2 sequences are SGHAT and FQDESV (reference sequence). J gave up 2 bases and V 6 bases, and 17 bases lay outside the gene matches. There are 20 residues in the CDR3. The CDR3 reads CASSYPGLAGVGDGQETQYF. The CDR3 DNA reads as TGTGCCAGCAGTTACCCGGGACTAGCGGGAGTGGGGGACGGGCAAGAGACCCAGTACTTC.

Of note for this clonotype: One junction end does not reproduce the germline sequence, and a read error may be involved. The gene calls are TRBV7-2 and TRBJ2-5, with a weak D call TRBD2 (6 bases). The CDR3 extends over 16 amino acids. Germline loops: CDR1 SGHTA, CDR2 FQGNSA. Here the CDR3 reads CASSLALGGKGETQYF. CDR3 bases: TGTGCCAGCAGTTTAGCGCTAGGAGGGAAAGGGGAGACCCAGTACTTC. Full variable domain (missing parts from reference TRBV7-2 and TRBJ2-5): GAGVSQSPSNKVTEKGKDVELRCDPISGHTALYWYRQSLGQGLEFLIYFQGNSAPDKSGLPSDRFSAERTGGSVSTLTIQRTQQEDSAVYLCASSLALGGKGETQYFGPGTRLLVL.

This clonotype came up many times. The rearrangement uses TRBV5-6 and TRBJ1-2, with D perhaps TRBD1 (6 bases). The CDR3 sequence is 14 residues long. Germline V gene sequence: CDR1 SGHDT, CDR2 YYEEEE. V lost 4 bases and J lost 8, with 18 bases in between. CDR3 region: CASSLQNDRHGYTF. In DNA form, the CDR3 reads TGTGCCAGCAGCCTCCAAAACGACAGGCACGGCTACACCTTC.

This clonotype was observed many times. The rearrangement joins TRBV29-1 to TRBJ2-2, with 8 positions matching TRBD1. CDR1 is SQVTM, CDR2 ANQGSEA, per germline. CDR3 length: 14 amino acids. V shed 3 bases, J shed 4 bases, and the junction held 4 bases outside the gene matches. The CDR3 loop reads CSVDQTGVTGELFF. The CDR3 nucleotides are TGCAGCGTTGACCAGACAGGGGTCACCGGGGAGCTGTTTTTT.

This rearrangement joins TRBV20-1 to TRBJ1-5, with a tentative D call TRBD1 (5 bases). V was trimmed by 0 bases and J by 9 bases, leaving 18 bases between them. The CDR3 has 15 residues. Germline V gene sequence: CDR1 DFQATT, CDR2 SNEGSKA (reference sequence). The CDR3 loop reads CSARDGAGAVGPQHF. CDR3 coding DNA: TGCAGTGCTAGAGATGGGGCCGGGGCGGTGGGGCCCCAGCATTTT.

This chain joins TRBV12-3 or TRBV12-4 and TRBJ2-5, with no clear D. The CDR3 loop spans 14 amino acids. V was pared by 5 bases and J by 1 base, with 11 bases between. Written as DNA, the CDR3 is TGTGCCAGCAGTCACATGGGCGCCCAAGAGACCCAGTACTTC. This gives the protein CASSHMGAQETQYF.

The sample holds a few counts of this clonotype. The rearrangement links TRBV6-5 to TRBJ1-2; D is ambiguous. V was trimmed by 0 bases and J by 4 bases, leaving 9 bases between them. The CDR3 extends over 14 amino acids. Germline V gene sequence: CDR1 MNHEY, CDR2 SVGAGI. CDR3 sequence reads: CASSYSASTYGYTF. CDR3 bases: TGTGCCAGCAGTTACTCTGCGTCCACCTATGGCTACACCTTC.

In this sample, this clonotype turned up many times. The rearrangement uses TRBV11-3 and TRBJ2-5, with 13 positions matching TRBD2. The length of the CDR3 is 16 residues. V was pared by 5 bases and J by 4 bases, with 7 bases of the junction left unmatched. Germline lookup yields CDR1 SGHNT and CDR2 YENEEA. The CDR3 sequence is CASSQRLAGGIETQYF. CDR3 DNA sequence: TGTGCCAGCAGCCAGAGACTAGCGGGAGGAATAGAGACCCAGTACTTC. The whole variable domain, remainder taken from reference TRBV11-3 and TRBJ2-5, is EAGVVQSPRYKIIEKKQPVAFWCNPISGHNTLYWYLQNLGQGPELLIRYENEEAVDDSQLPKDRFSAERLKGVDSTLKIQPAELGDSAVYLCASSQRLAGGIETQYFGPGTRLLVL.

This clonotype has more than one count but fewer than ten. The rearrangement links TRBV20-1 to TRBJ2-2; the D gene is possibly TRBD2 (6 bases). V was trimmed by 5 bases and J by 3 bases, leaving 13 bases between them. Germline V gene sequence: CDR1 DFQATT, CDR2 SNEGSKA (reference sequence). This CDR3 contains 14 residues. The CDR3 is CSAGGNTDTGELFF. CDR3 nucleotide sequence: TGCAGTGCTGGGGGGAACACGGACACCGGGGAGCTGTTTTTT.

This clonotype occurred many times. The chain uses TRBV5-1 and TRBJ2-5, with D possibly matching TRBD2 (6 bases). The CDR3 is made up of 13 amino acids. Germline assignment: CDR1 SGHRS and CDR2 YFSETQ. V shed 7 bases and J shed 3 bases, with 13 bases lying between them. Here the CDR3 DNA reads TGCGCCAGCTGCACGGGAGTAGAAGAGACCCAGTACTTC. This codes for CASCTGVEETQYF. The entire variable domain, with the rest obtained from reference TRBV5-1 and TRBJ2-5, is as follows: KAGVTQTPRYLIKTRGQQVTLSCSPISGHRSVSWYQQTPGQGLQFLFEYFSETQRNKGNFPGRFSGRQFSNSRSEMNVSTLELGDSALYLCASCTGVEETQYFGPGTRLLVL.

At least ten counts were recorded for this clonotype. The chain uses TRBV5-1 and TRBJ2-7, with no clear D. CDR3 length: 14 amino acids. Per the germline V gene, CDR1 is SGHRS and CDR2 is YFSETQ. V lost 0 bases and J lost 0, with 7 bases in between. As DNA, the CDR3 is TGCGCCAGCAGCTTGGCCGTCAGCTCCTACGAGCAGTACTTC. Amino acids: CASSLAVSSYEQYF.

This clonotype was seen many times. J is TRBJ1-2 and V is TRBV18, with 9 bases identical to TRBD1. Trimming cost V 2 bases and J 8 bases; bases outside gene matches: 9. The CDR3 runs to 15 residues. Looked up from germline, CDR1 is KGHSH and CDR2 is LQKENI. The CDR3, as DNA: TGTGCCAGCTCACCAACCGACGGGACAGGGATCGGCTACACCTTC. This encodes CASSPTDGTGIGYTF.

This clonotype was observed many times. The V and J genes are TRBV12-3 or TRBV12-4 and TRBJ2-2; a weak D match, TRBD1 (5 bases). V shed 10 bases and J shed 1 base, with 13 bases lying between them. The CDR3 is 14 residues long. CDR3 bases: TGTGCCACCTCCCAGGGCTGGAACACCGGGGAGCTGTTTTTT. Translation: CATSQGWNTGELFF.

This clonotype has ten or more counts. The chain employs TRBV7-2 and TRBJ2-5, with 9 bases that match TRBD1. This CDR3 is 14 amino acids long. Germline CDR1 reads SGHTA; CDR2 reads FQGNSA. V gave up 1 base and J gave up 4 bases; unmatched junction bases: 1. In DNA, the CDR3 is TGTGCCAGCAGCTTAGACAGGGGGCCAGAGACCCAGTACTTC. Encoded protein: CASSLDRGPETQYF.

This clonotype was seen ten or more times. The chain employs TRBV6-5 and TRBJ2-2; D is possibly TRBD1 (5 bases). The CDR3 is made up of 17 amino acids. The ends were cut back, 2 bases at V and 0 bases at J, with 13 bases in the middle. Germline loops: CDR1 MNHEY, CDR2 SVGAGI. The CDR3, as DNA: TGTGCCAGCAGTTACGCAGGACACAGCGCGAACACCGGGGAGCTGTTTTTT. This codes for CASSYAGHSANTGELFF.

The chain couples TRBV27 to TRBJ1-5, with a possible D match to TRBD1 (5 bases). Per the germline V gene, CDR1 is MNHEY and CDR2 is SMNVEV (reference sequence). The CDR3 sequence is 12 residues long. Trimming pared 10 bases from V and 8 bases from J, leaving 15 bases between. The CDR3 spells CATGTDEEPQHF. In DNA form, the CDR3 reads TGTGCCACCGGGACCGACGAGGAGCCCCAGCATTTT.